This T cell receptor (beta chain) was sequenced in a study of blood T cells in healthy people across ages. Study-wide results and limits: The donors' CMV status was not determined, possibly confounding changes in expanded clonotypes. Significant beta diversity loss was already apparent by age approximately 38, declining roughly linearly. Donors of long life had a larger count of naive CD4+ cells and greater diversity than aged donors.

A sample-barcoded 5' primer and a J-beta primer mix were used in a second PCR of roughly 7 to 11 cycles. TCRdb fed the 5' RACE reads into MiXCR, producing one record per CDR3 protein. The repertoire holds fewer than 2,000,000 distinct CDR3 sequences, with approximately 40% as singletons. Points on this clonotype: No antigen is known for it.

Germline values: CDR1 SGHTA, CDR2 FQGNSA. This CDR3 contains 15 residues. V lost 1 base and J 8 bases, leaving 17 bases between the germline ends. The specimen sequenced was blood. The J gene is TRBJ1-1, the V gene TRBV7-2; D possibly corresponds to TRBD1 (5 bases). The TCR was taken from a human donor in good health. DNA for the CDR3: TGTGCCAGCAGCTTAGATAACGGGTGGCAGGGAGAAGCTTTCTTT. Translation gives CASSLDNGWQGEAFF.